Shown below are 14 T cell receptor beta chains from a single sample sequenced in a study of blood T cell repertoires in COVID-19. Libraries were prepared by immunoSEQ multiplex PCR; TCRdb keeps only in-frame clonotypes and omits some of them. The sample includes approximately 260,000 clones, about 93% of them seen just once. Material for sequencing was PBMCs or T cells enriched from blood (not recorded which). The source is a woman younger than 30 who had recovered from COVID-19.

A single count supports this clone. The chain employs TRBV7-9 and TRBJ1-2, with D possibly matching TRBD1 (5 bases). V was cut by 1 base and J by 6 bases, with 6 bases left in between. CDR3 length equals 12 residues. Germline CDR1 and CDR2: SEHNR and FQNEAQ (reference sequence). The CDR3 DNA sequence: TGTGCCAGCAGCTTAGGCAGGGATGGCTACACCTTC. Its protein product is CASSLGRDGYTF. Filled out from reference TRBV7-9 and TRBJ1-2, the complete variable domain reads DTGVSQNPRHKITKRGQNVTFRCDPISEHNRLYWYRQTLGQGPEFLTYFQNEAQLEKSRLLSDRFSAERPKGSFSTLEIQRTEQGDSAMYLCASSLGRDGYTFGSGTRLTVV.

The chain joins TRBV4-1 to TRBJ1-6, with 7 positions matching TRBD1. The V gene's germline CDR1 is MGHRA and CDR2 YSYEKL. The J segment lost 8 bases and the V segment lost 2 bases, leaving 12 bases of the junction unmatched. The CDR3 has 17 residues. CDR3: CASSQFIPGQKDSPLHF. CDR3 DNA: TGCGCCAGCAGCCAATTTATCCCGGGACAGAAAGATTCACCCCTCCACTTT.

The genes are TRBV15 and TRBJ1-2, with D possibly TRBD1 on 6 matching bases. The CDR3 contains 15 residues. V dropped 0 bases and J dropped 4 bases, with 12 bases sitting between them. Germline V gene lookup returns CDR1 LNHNV and CDR2 YYDKDF (reference sequence). The CDR3 sequence is CATSRDPDRTYGYTF. The DNA for the CDR3 is TGTGCCACCAGCAGAGACCCCGACAGGACCTATGGCTACACCTTC.

This clone was recorded once. One junction end disagrees with the germline gene, perhaps due to a read error. The chain carries TRBV7-2 and TRBJ1-1; D unclear. CDR1 is SGHTA and CDR2 is FQGNSA in the germline V gene. There are 10 residues in the CDR3. The CDR3 loop is CASSFSTAAF. The CDR3 coding sequence is TGTGCCAGCAGCTTTTCGACGGCGGCCTTT.

This clone was detected only once. The rearrangement uses TRBV19 and TRBJ1-1, with no clear D. The germline CDR1 and CDR2 sequences are LNHDA and SQIVND (reference sequence). The ends were cut back, 8 bases at V and 5 bases at J, with 9 bases in the middle. This CDR3 region has 11 residues. CDR3 bases: TGTGCCAGTGGCCCGTGGACTGAAGCTTTCTTT. Translating it yields CASGPWTEAFF.

This clone was counted between two and nine times. This rearrangement joins TRBV6-2 or TRBV6-3 to TRBJ1-5; D unclear. V gave up 0 bases and J gave up 4 bases, with 16 bases separating them. CDR1 is MNHEY and CDR2 is SVGEGT in the germline V gene. There are 17 residues in the CDR3. The CDR3 coding sequence is TGTGCCAGCAGTTACTCGAAGAACCAGGTCCATAATCAGCCCCAGCATTTT. Its protein is CASSYSKNQVHNQPQHF.

This chain connects TRBV13 to TRBJ2-7, with D perhaps matching TRBD1 (5 bases). This CDR3 comprises 12 residues. Germline V gives CDR1 PRHDT, CDR2 FYEKMQ (reference sequence). V was cut by 3 bases and J by 9 bases, with 12 bases left in between. The CDR3 DNA reads as TGTGCCAGCAGCTTCAGGGAAGCTGGGCAGTACTTC. Translated: CASSFREAGQYF.

The V gene is TRBV6-1, the J gene TRBJ1-1; no clear D. CDR3 length: 14 residues. V dropped 0 bases and J dropped 4 bases, with 9 bases sitting between them. The germline CDR1 and CDR2 sequences are MNHNS and SASEGT. The CDR3 region is CASSEALAVTEAFF. As DNA, the CDR3 is TGTGCCAGCAGTGAAGCCCTGGCAGTCACTGAAGCTTTCTTT.

The gene calls are TRBV7-9 and TRBJ2-1; 9 bases are shared with TRBD1. CDR3 length equals 16 residues. Per the germline V gene, CDR1 is SEHNR and CDR2 is FQNEAQ (reference sequence). V lost 5 bases and J lost 6; bases outside the gene matches: 11. The CDR3 protein is CASSPRTGAFSNEQFF. In DNA form, the CDR3 reads TGTGCCAGCAGCCCCAGGACAGGGGCTTTTTCCAATGAGCAGTTCTTC.

This chain connects TRBV2 to TRBJ1-2; 11 positions agree with TRBD1. The CDR3 runs to 17 residues. The germline gives CDR1 SNHLY, CDR2 FYNNEI. Unmatched junction bases numbered 8, after V lost 5 bases and J lost 0 bases. CDR3 in amino acids: CASSLPGTGGSNYGYTF. The CDR3 nucleotides are TGTGCCAGCAGTCTACCCGGGACAGGGGGTTCTAACTATGGCTACACCTTC.

The V gene is TRBV11-1, the J gene TRBJ2-1; 13 bases line up with TRBD2. The germline gives CDR1 SGHAT, CDR2 FQDESV (reference sequence). Trimming took 6 bases from V and 6 from J; bases not matched to a gene: 2. The CDR3 length is 14 residues. This chain's CDR3 is CASRRLAGGNEQFF. CDR3 sequence (DNA): TGTGCCAGCAGGAGACTAGCGGGAGGCAATGAGCAGTTCTTC.

This chain uses TRBV9 with TRBJ1-2; D call uncertain. The CDR3 runs 12 residues. Germline-derived CDR1 and CDR2 are SGDLS and YYNGEE. Trimming took 0 bases from V and 8 from J, leaving 8 bases between them. The CDR3 coding sequence is TGTGCCAGCAGCGTAGGAAGCTACGGCTACACCTTC. It is translated as CASSVGSYGYTF.

With regard to this clone: The sample holds other DNA sequences that translate to the same CDR3. The V call is TRBV7-2, the J call TRBJ1-3; 7 bases are a match to TRBD1. This CDR3 has 14 amino acids. Looked up from germline, CDR1 is SGHTA and CDR2 is FQGNSA. V was clipped by 5 bases and J by 2 bases; unmatched bases: 3. CDR3 bases: TGTGCCAGCAGCCCCGGGACAGCTGGAAACACCATATATTTT. Residues: CASSPGTAGNTIYF.

A few counts support this clone. The rearrangement links TRBV19 to TRBJ1-2, with no clear D. The V end lost 4 bases, the J end lost 5 bases, and 11 bases lay between the germline ends. Germline CDR1 is LNHDA and CDR2 is SQIVND (reference sequence). The CDR3 loop spans 13 amino acids. The CDR3 region is CASSNLGLYGYTF. CDR3 coding DNA: TGTGCCAGTAGTAACCTGGGCCTTTATGGCTACACCTTC.